The subject of this entry is one T cell receptor beta chain. This sample is part of a study of blood T cell repertoires in COVID-19. Recovered status applied to Cohort 3 donors who had two consecutive negative PCRs. It also applied to those with clearance or with symptom resolution. Profiled with immunoSEQ multiplex PCR; TCRdb holds only in-frame clones, not every one. The profile shows roughly 200,000 clones, roughly 87% of them singletons. Source material: PBMCs or T cells enriched from blood (not recorded which). The receptor was isolated from a woman in her twenties or thirties who had recovered from COVID-19.

CDR3 protein: CASSRDPLQGNQPQHF. The CDR3 region has the DNA TGTGCCAGCAGTAGAGACCCCCTGCAGGGCAATCAGCCCCAGCATTTT. The gene calls are TRBV2 and TRBJ1-5; no firm D call. The V end lost 5 bases, the J end lost 2 bases, and 16 bases lay between the germline ends. The CDR3 is 16 residues long. Per germline, CDR1 SNHLY and CDR2 FYNNEI.